Presented here are 28 T cell receptor beta chains from one specimen sequenced in a study of identical twins (dated by TCRdb to 2016 to 2017). Library preparation used 5' RACE. TCRdb shows the sequencer as Illumina HiSeq 2000. TCRdb passed the public sequencing reads through fastp at Q25 and MiXCR, retaining productive beta sequences. When rows share a CDR3 protein, they turn into one entry using the most common DNA and genes. The sample table contains 300,000 or so distinct CDR3 sequences; only one count was recorded for nearly 9.5% of them. The ten biggest clones cover roughly 6.8% of the sample. The data also belong to a second study, concerning yellow fever vaccine responses in identical twins.

The material sequenced was CD8+ T cells sorted from blood. These receptors all stem from a woman aged 18-30 years in good health.

This clonotype has more than one count but fewer than ten. J is TRBJ2-5 and V is TRBV6-2 or TRBV6-3; TRBD1 is a possible D gene (6 bases). Germline lookup yields CDR1 MNHEY and CDR2 SVGEGT. Trimming removed 10 bases from V and 0 bases from J, with 12 bases in between. The CDR3 runs to 13 residues. CDR3 coding DNA: TGTGCCACTTCGTGGACAGACCAAGAGACCCAGTACTTC. Protein sequence: CATSWTDQETQYF.

This clonotype was counted only a few times. This rearrangement joins TRBV5-1 to TRBJ2-1; 13 nucleotides line up with TRBD2. V gave up 5 bases and J gave up 4 bases; unmatched junction bases: 9. Germline V lookup: CDR1 SGHRS, CDR2 YFSETQ. The CDR3 extends over 17 amino acids. CDR3 protein: CASSWTEGLAGYNEQFF. The CDR3 bases are TGCGCCAGCAGTTGGACGGAGGGACTAGCGGGGTACAATGAGCAGTTCTTC.

This clonotype was observed many times. This chain uses TRBV11-2 with TRBJ2-7; D is perhaps TRBD1 (5 bases). The CDR3 is made up of 14 amino acids. Germline assignment: CDR1 SGHAT and CDR2 FQNNGV. Trimming pared 3 bases from V and 1 base from J, leaving 10 bases between. The CDR3 protein is CASSFYQGSYEQYF. The DNA of the CDR3 is TGTGCCAGCAGCTTCTATCAGGGTTCCTACGAGCAGTACTTC.

This clonotype was seen more than once but under ten times. The CDR3 end shows no conserved phenylalanine or tryptophan, and so a read error is likely. Here the CDR3 DNA reads TGCGCCAGCAGCCAAGATGGACTAGCGGGAGTCGGATACAATGAGCAGTTCTTG. It is translated as CASSQDGLAGVGYNEQFL. The rearrangement joins TRBV4-3 to TRBJ2-1, with 13 bases fitting TRBD2. Trimming at V came to 0 bases and at J to 4 bases, leaving 6 bases not matched to a gene. CDR3 size: 18 residues. CDR1 is LGHNA and CDR2 is YSLEER in the germline V gene.

The sample holds a few counts of this clonotype. The J gene is TRBJ1-1, the V gene TRBV27, with D uncertain. Per the germline V gene, CDR1 is MNHEY and CDR2 is SMNVEV (reference sequence). V was cut by 5 bases and J by 5 bases, with 15 bases left in between. This CDR3 spans 14 amino acids. The CDR3 spells CASSPVEWGTEAFF. CDR3 sequence (DNA): TGTGCCAGCAGTCCCGTCGAGTGGGGAACTGAAGCTTTCTTT.

This clonotype was recorded a few times. The rearrangement links TRBV7-9 to TRBJ2-7, with 9 positions matching TRBD1. V trimming: 4 bases; J trimming: 1 base; junction bases outside the gene matches: 8. Germline CDR1 is SEHNR and CDR2 is FQNEAQ (reference sequence). The CDR3 has 16 amino acids. The CDR3 nucleotides read TGTGCCAGCAGCTCGACCCGGGACAGGGATTCCTACGAGCAGTACTTC. This codes for CASSSTRDRDSYEQYF. Supplemented by reference TRBV7-9 and TRBJ2-7, the full variable domain reads DTGVSQNPRHKITKRGQNVTFRCDPISEHNRLYWYRQTLGQGPEFLTYFQNEAQLEKSRLLSDRFSAERPKGSFSTLEIQRTEQGDSAMYLCASSSTRDRDSYEQYFGPGTRLTVT.

In its sample, this clonotype was seen many times. The gene calls are TRBV27 and TRBJ2-7; no reliable D call. The CDR3 contains 13 residues. V lost 3 bases to trimming and J lost 5 bases, with 11 bases between them. Per germline, CDR1 MNHEY and CDR2 SMNVEV (reference sequence). The CDR3: CASSFPGINEQYF. The CDR3 DNA reads TGTGCCAGCAGTTTTCCAGGAATTAACGAGCAGTACTTC.

The chain recombines TRBV5-5 with TRBJ1-5; D not certain. Germline CDR1 and CDR2: SGHKS and YYEKEE (reference sequence). V gave up 3 bases and J gave up 0 bases, with 7 bases separating them. The CDR3 loop spans 14 amino acids. Written as DNA, the CDR3 is TGTGCCAGCAGCTCTCCAATTAGCAATCAGCCCCAGCATTTT. Amino acid sequence: CASSSPISNQPQHF.

The rearrangement joins TRBV7-9 to TRBJ2-7, with 9 bases identical to TRBD1. The germline gives CDR1 SEHNR, CDR2 FQNEAQ (reference sequence). CDR3 length: 17 amino acids. The V segment lost 6 bases and the J segment 1 base; nucleotides outside the gene matches: 13. CDR3 DNA sequence: TGTGCCAGCAGACCAACCGGAGACGACAGGGGGTCCTACGAGCAGTACTTC. As protein: CASRPTGDDRGSYEQYF.

V is TRBV12-5 and J is TRBJ2-1; 8 positions agree with TRBD1. Per the germline V gene, CDR1 is LGHNT and CDR2 is FRNRAP. The V segment lost 7 bases and the J segment 5 bases; nucleotides outside the gene matches: 4. The CDR3 is 13 residues long. CDR3 sequence (DNA): TGTGCTAGTGCCTGGACAGGGAACAATGAGCAGTTCTTC. Translated: CASAWTGNNEQFF. The variable domain in full, completed from reference TRBV12-5 and TRBJ2-1, reads DARVTQTPRHKVTEMGQEVTMRCQPILGHNTVFWYRQTMMQGLELLAYFRNRAPLDDSGMPKDRFSAEMPDATLATLKIQPSEPRDSAVYFCASAWTGNNEQFFGPGTRLTVL.

This clonotype was recorded many times. The chain joins TRBV5-5 to TRBJ2-2; perhaps TRBD2 as D (5 bases). V was cut by 4 bases and J by 5 bases, with 12 bases left in between. The CDR3 totals 14 residues. CDR1 SGHKS and CDR2 YYEKEE come from the germline V gene (reference sequence). The CDR3 here is CASSLGVGTGELFF. The CDR3 coding sequence is TGTGCCAGCAGCCTGGGAGTCGGAACCGGGGAGCTGTTTTTT.

This clonotype was seen a handful of times. This chain uses TRBV6-1 with TRBJ2-3; D perhaps matches TRBD2 (6 bases). Between the trimmed V and J ends, which lost 3 bases and 0 bases, there was a span of 13 bases. This CDR3 has 16 residues. Germline CDR1 is MNHNS and CDR2 is SASEGT. DNA for the CDR3: TGTGCCAGCAGTGAGGAGGGGTTACCTAGCACAGATACGCAGTATTTT. Protein: CASSEEGLPSTDTQYF.

The chain carries TRBV10-2 and TRBJ2-2; D perhaps matches TRBD2 (6 bases). Trimming took 7 bases from V and 6 from J, leaving 18 bases between them. Germline assignment: CDR1 WSHSY and CDR2 SAAADI. CDR3 size: 15 residues. The CDR3 DNA is TGCGCCAGCACTACATCGGGGGAAGTGGCCGGGGAGCTGTTTTTT. Protein: CASTTSGEVAGELFF.

For the CDR3, the DNA is TGTGCCAGCAGCCAAAAAACAGGGAACACTGAAGCTTTCTTT. Its protein product is CASSQKTGNTEAFF. The chain couples TRBV4-2 to TRBJ1-1, with D perhaps matching TRBD1 (5 bases). V dropped 2 bases and J dropped 1 base, with 8 bases sitting between them. The CDR3 loop spans 14 amino acids. Looked up from germline, CDR1 is LGHNA and CDR2 is YNFKEQ.

This clonotype was counted a few times. This chain connects TRBV19 to TRBJ2-7, with TRBD2 matching over 7 bases. After removal of 5 bases from V and 3 bases from J, the junction contained 4 bases not matched to a gene. Germline-derived CDR1 and CDR2 are LNHDA and SQIVND (reference sequence). The CDR3 has 13 amino acids. CDR3 sequence reads: CASSRGLDYEQYF. In DNA, the CDR3 is TGTGCCAGTAGTCGAGGACTAGACTACGAGCAGTACTTC. The full variable domain, with the rest looked up from reference TRBV19 and TRBJ2-7, is DGGITQSPKYLFRKEGQNVTLSCEQNLNHDAMYWYRQDPGQGLRLIYYSQIVNDFQKGDIAEGYSVSREKKESFPLTVTSAQKNPTAFYLCASSRGLDYEQYFGPGTRLTVT.

This sequence joins TRBV7-9 and TRBJ2-1; D not resolved. This CDR3 is built from 13 residues. CDR1 SEHNR and CDR2 FQNEAQ come from the germline V gene (reference sequence). V lost 3 bases, J lost 10 bases, and 13 bases lay in between. Here the CDR3 DNA reads TGTGCCAGCAGCTTGTCCCTAGAGGTGGAGCAGTTCTTC. Translation: CASSLSLEVEQFF.

This clonotype was detected many times. J is TRBJ2-1 and V is TRBV10-1; TRBD2 matches 14 bases. The CDR3 has 19 residues. Germline trimming cut 3 bases from V and 0 bases from J; bases unmatched to any gene: 7. Germline CDR1 reads WNHNN; CDR2 reads SYGVQD (reference sequence). CDR3 amino acids: CASSDPGLAGVYSYNEQFF. Here the CDR3 DNA reads TGCGCCAGCAGTGATCCGGGACTAGCGGGAGTCTACTCCTACAATGAGCAGTTCTTC.

Only a few counts were recorded for this clonotype. The V and J genes are TRBV5-5 and TRBJ2-1; possible D gene TRBD1, 6 bases. CDR1 and CDR2 (germline): SGHKS, YYEKEE (reference sequence). Between the trimmed V and J ends, which lost 4 bases and 8 bases, there was a span of 10 bases. CDR3 size: 12 residues. The CDR3 region has the DNA TGTGCCAGCAGCGGAGCAGGGGATGAGCAGTTCTTC. Its translation: CASSGAGDEQFF.

This clonotype showed up many times. The chain is built from TRBV27 and TRBJ2-7; D remains ambiguous. Trimming removed 5 bases at V and 5 bases at J, with 25 bases between. Per the germline V gene, CDR1 is MNHEY and CDR2 is SMNVEV (reference sequence). This CDR3 comprises 17 residues. This CDR3 reads CASSPLSALRSGDEQYF. The CDR3 DNA sequence: TGTGCCAGCAGTCCCCTATCGGCTCTGAGGAGTGGCGACGAGCAGTACTTC.

This clonotype has more than one count but fewer than ten. The chain uses TRBV20-1 and TRBJ2-7; the D gene is possibly TRBD1 (6 bases). The CDR3 has 17 amino acids. With 1 base removed from V and 0 bases from J, the gap between germline ends came to 19 bases. CDR1 is DFQATT and CDR2 is SNEGSKA in the germline V gene (reference sequence). Here the CDR3 DNA reads TGCAGTGCTAGAGGGACAGTCTATCCACCCAACTCCTACGAGCAGTACTTC. It translates to CSARGTVYPPNSYEQYF.

This clonotype came up many times. The rearrangement links TRBV5-1 to TRBJ2-2; D not resolved. Deletions cut 7 bases from V and 6 bases from J, with 7 bases between. The CDR3 runs to 11 residues. The germline CDR1 and CDR2 sequences are SGHRS and YFSETQ. CDR3 sequence: CASGPAGELFF. In DNA, the CDR3 is TGCGCCAGCGGCCCGGCCGGGGAGCTGTTTTTT. Full variable domain (outside the CDR3, taken from reference TRBV5-1 and TRBJ2-2): KAGVTQTPRYLIKTRGQQVTLSCSPISGHRSVSWYQQTPGQGLQFLFEYFSETQRNKGNFPGRFSGRQFSNSRSEMNVSTLELGDSALYLCASGPAGELFFGEGSRLTVL.

The rearrangement joins TRBV7-2 to TRBJ2-3, with D perhaps TRBD2 (5 bases). This CDR3 is 14 amino acids long. CDR1 and CDR2 (germline): SGHTA, FQGNSA. The ends were cut back, 4 bases at V and 4 bases at J, with 12 bases in the middle. The CDR3 nucleotides are TGTGCCAGCAGCTACCTGGGGAGCTCAGATACGCAGTATTTT. Encoded protein: CASSYLGSSDTQYF.

This chain connects TRBV29-1 to TRBJ2-2; D could derive from TRBD1 or TRBD2 (6 bases each). Trimming removed 0 bases from V and 2 bases from J, with 13 bases in between. Germline assignment: CDR1 SQVTM and CDR2 ANQGSEA. This CDR3 has 16 residues. The CDR3 DNA is TGCAGCGTTGAAGATCTTACGGGGGCAAACACCGGGGAGCTGTTTTTT. It codes for CSVEDLTGANTGELFF.

There are a few counts of this clonotype. CDR3 residues: CASSYGRVSYEQYF. In nucleotides, the CDR3 is TGTGCCAGCAGTTACGGTCGGGTTTCCTACGAGCAGTACTTC. The genes are TRBV6-2 or TRBV6-3 and TRBJ2-7; the D is unclear. CDR1 and CDR2 (germline): MNHEY, SVGEGT. The CDR3 spans 14 residues. Trimming took off 2 bases at V and 1 base at J, with 9 bases between the two ends.

This sequence joins TRBV7-9 and TRBJ2-1; D unclear. This CDR3 spans 13 amino acids. V lost 3 bases and J lost 10, with 13 bases in between. CDR1 is SEHNR, CDR2 FQNEAQ, per germline (reference sequence). The CDR3 protein is CASSFSAVWEQFF. The CDR3 bases are TGTGCCAGCAGCTTTTCGGCCGTATGGGAGCAGTTCTTC.

This clonotype was detected only a few times. The chain links TRBV24-1 to TRBJ1-5; perhaps TRBD1 as D (5 bases). Germline V gene lookup returns CDR1 KGHDR and CDR2 SFDVKD. Trimming shortened V by 4 bases and J by 0 bases, and 9 bases separated the two germline ends. This CDR3 is built from 15 residues. CDR3: CATSEKTVSNQPQHF. The CDR3 bases are TGTGCCACCAGTGAAAAGACAGTTAGCAATCAGCCCCAGCATTTT.

Turning to this clonotype: A junction boundary mismatches the germline segment, possibly from a read error. V is TRBV7-7 and J is TRBJ2-3; no definite D call. The CDR3 has 15 residues. Germline V CDR1 and CDR2: SSHAT, FNYEAQ (reference sequence). The CDR3, as DNA: TGTGCTAGCAGCTTAAAGGCCGATAGCACAGATACGCAGTATTTT. Its protein is CASSLKADSTDTQYF.

This clonotype occurred once. The chain employs TRBV29-1 and TRBJ2-3; either TRBD1 or TRBD2 may fit D (6 bases each). The CDR3 is 17 residues long. Germline V gives CDR1 SQVTM, CDR2 ANQGSEA. Trimming cost V 7 bases and J 6 bases, with 29 bases left between them. This CDR3 reads CSALLGAGHGARDTQYF. The CDR3, as DNA: TGCAGCGCTTTGCTGGGGGCGGGACATGGGGCACGGGATACGCAGTATTTT.